The source of this TCR beta chain is a study of blood T cells in healthy people across ages. About this clonotype itself: Its antigen is currently unknown.

Trimming took off 1 base at V and 10 bases at J, with 17 bases between the two ends. Germline CDR1 SGHDN, CDR2 FVKESK. The CDR3 runs to 14 residues. Donation came from healthy Caucasian individuals in Russia who were aged roughly 6 to 95. Drawn from each donor were approximately 9.5 milliliters of peripheral blood. Study-wide points: With age, beta diversity per million T cells declined roughly linearly, significantly by over 35.

The authors ran a second PCR of about 6 to 11 cycles using a sample-barcoded 5' primer and a J-beta primer mix. TCRdb independently ran MiXCR on the 5' RACE reads; one entry per CDR3 protein. In the table there are roughly 1,500,000 distinct CDR3 sequences, approximately 42% of which are singletons. Sequenced material: blood. The receptor was derived from a woman in her late teens or twenties in good health. The rearrangement links TRBV14 to TRBJ2-7; D remains ambiguous. The CDR3 bases are TGTGCCAGCAGCCAAGGGGATTGGTACGAGGCCCAGTACTTC. Amino acids: CASSQGDWYEAQYF.